This TCR beta chain was sequenced during a study of T cell repertoires in cytomegalovirus infection. Study summary: CMV infection plus the matching HLA type was flagged by public TCR beta signatures. The study, taken as a whole, reports: Individuals carrying CMV plus the relevant HLA were identified by cumulative frequency of public TCR beta families. There were HLA-C-restricted CMV-specific TCR beta clonotypes dominating the ex vivo response.

One entry per CDR3 protein results from TCRdb running MiXCR on the reads. The sample lists about 740,000 distinct CDR3 sequences; roughly 33% were seen once. Comment on this clonotype: No antigen is known for it.

The CDR3 is made up of 12 amino acids. Germline CDR1 KGHSH, CDR2 LQKENI. Trimming took 0 bases from V and 13 from J, leaving 10 bases between them. The source is a human donor in good health (CMV status not recorded). Some clones in this sample may be carry-over from other donors' samples. V usage is TRBV18 and J usage is TRBJ2-1, with D hard to call. The starting material was cultured PBMCs, obtained from culture after CMV antigen stimulation. The CDR3 is CASSPPSLDQFF. In DNA form, the CDR3 reads TGTGCCAGCTCACCACCAAGCCTGGACCAGTTCTTC.